These 8 T cell receptor beta chains were all obtained from the same sample, sequenced in a study of T cells in women clearing cervical HPV infection. Only in-frame clones appear in the TCRdb table, and some are missing; sequencing was by immunoSEQ multiplex PCR. The listing records over 20,000 clones. Sequenced: blood buffy coat. The receptors were sampled from a woman between 18 and 75 years old with a cervical HPV16 infection that either progressed to CIN3+ or cleared (not recorded which).

As to this clone: The sequenced fragment ends 3 residues before the CDR3 boundary, so the rest is inferred from the germline J gene. This chain links TRBV9 with TRBJ1-5; D perhaps matches TRBD1 (5 bases). The V end lost 2 bases, the J end lost 2 bases, and 8 bases lay between the germline ends. The CDR3 length is 14 residues. Germline V lookup: CDR1 SGDLS, CDR2 YYNGEE. The CDR3 bases that were read are TGTGCCAGCAGCGTCCAGGGTGGCAATCAGCCC. Protein sequence: CASSVQGGNQP. The CDR3 in full is CASSVQGGNQPQHF.

As to this clone: The read halts 3 residues ahead of the CDR3 end, with the missing end drawn from the germline J gene. The V gene is TRBV23-1, the J gene TRBJ2-1; 9 bases fit TRBD1. TRBV23-1 is an ORF; its function is uncertain. This CDR3 has 14 amino acids. V was clipped by 4 bases and J by 5 bases; unmatched bases: 3. The covered CDR3 bases are TGCGCCAGCAGTCCCGGACAGGGGAACAATGAG. This gives the protein CASSPGQGNNE. The entire CDR3 protein is CASSPGQGNNEQFF.

The part of the CDR3 DNA that was read is TGTGCCAGCAGCCCCTCGGGGGGGGGTCAGCCG. Protein product: CASSPSGGGQP. The whole CDR3 is CASSPSGGGQPQYF. The genes are TRBV7-6 and TRBJ2-3; 8 positions agree with TRBD2. The read stops 3 residues short of the end of the CDR3; the missing end is completed from the germline J gene. The CDR3 has 14 amino acids. CDR1 and CDR2 from the germline V gene are SGHVS and FNYEAQ.

On this clone: Read sequence stops 3 residues before the CDR3 end, and the germline J gene provides the missing end. The chain uses TRBV7-6 and TRBJ1-2, with 8 bases lining up with TRBD1. This CDR3 comprises 13 residues. Germline-derived CDR1 and CDR2 are SGHVS and FNYEAQ. Unmatched junction bases numbered 5, after V lost 4 bases and J lost 7 bases. CDR3: CASSSGTGLGYTF. The sequenced CDR3 bases are TGTGCCAGCAGCTCCGGGACAGGCCTTGGC.

Comments on this clone: The read terminates 3 residues before the CDR3 end, so the remaining end is supplied by the germline J gene. This chain links TRBV20-1 with TRBJ2-1; D perhaps matches TRBD1 (6 bases). This CDR3 comprises 16 residues. Germline V lookup: CDR1 DFQATT, CDR2 SNEGSKA (reference sequence). Between the trimmed V and J ends, which lost 3 bases and 4 bases, there was a span of 19 bases. The CDR3 sequence is CSARSNRTVVYNEQFF. CDR3 DNA, as far as it was read: TGCAGTGCTAGGTCCAACCGGACAGTCGTTTACAATGAG.

Turning to this clone: The CDR3 extends 3 residues past the end of the read, so its final part is completed from the germline J gene. The chain couples TRBV5-1 to TRBJ2-3; 11 positions agree with TRBD2. Trimming removed 4 bases from V and 6 bases from J; junction bases left unmatched: 16. Germline CDR1 and CDR2: SGHRS and YFSETQ. The CDR3 loop spans 18 amino acids. CDR3 sequence: CASSTDIASGGTTDTQYF. The sequenced CDR3 bases are TGCGCCAGCAGCACCGATATTGCTAGCGGGGGGACCACCGATACG.

Note on this clone: The read ends 3 residues early relative to the CDR3; the germline J gene fills the gap. This chain connects TRBV20-1 to TRBJ1-2; 9 bases align to TRBD1. V shed 0 bases and J 6 bases; nucleotides not matched to a gene: 8. This CDR3 contains 15 residues. From germline, CDR1 is DFQATT and CDR2 SNEGSKA (reference sequence). The CDR3 DNA, read in part, is TGCAGTGCTAGAGACCCGGGACAGGGAAGGGATGGC. Amino acid sequence: CSARDPGQGRDG. The full CDR3 reads CSARDPGQGRDGYTF.

As concerns this clone: The read ends 3 residues early relative to the CDR3; the germline J gene fills the gap. The chain couples TRBV7-3 to TRBJ2-1; no clear D gene. Germline V gives CDR1 SGHTA, CDR2 FQGTGA. There are 13 residues in the CDR3. The germline V and J ends were trimmed by 3 bases and 9 bases, with 12 bases remaining between them. This CDR3 reads CASSFQRTGEQFF. Incomplete CDR3 DNA: TGTGCCAGCAGCTTCCAACGCACGGGTGAG.